This T cell receptor (beta chain) stems from a study of T cells after posttransplantation cyclophosphamide. CDR3 size: 14 residues. Trimming took off 7 bases at V and 0 bases at J, with 10 bases between the two ends. Germline V CDR1 and CDR2: SGHTA, FQGNSA. The study's findings and limits: TRB clonality was highly associated with recipient CMV seropositivity and reactivation.

Cells defined as naive were viable CD3+CD4+ or CD3+CD8+ and CCR7+CD45RA+CD45RO-CD95-CD27+CD28+. With regard to this clone: Its target is not known.

TCRdb's table, derived via immunoSEQ multiplex PCR, lists solely in-frame clones and lacks some. Among about 32,000 clones listed, about 91% were seen once. Sequenced material: naive CD4+ T cells sorted from blood. The chain carries TRBV7-2 and TRBJ1-3, with D possibly being TRBD1 (5 bases). This TCR came from a man aged 30-40 years in good health and a related stem cell transplant donor. This chain's CDR3 is CASTLRGSGNTIYF. CDR3 DNA: TGTGCCAGCACTCTAAGGGGCTCTGGAAACACCATATATTTT.